The clone carrying this TCR beta chain was seen at least ten times. No antigen is known for it. The data belong to a study of T cell repertoires in cytomegalovirus infection. Study overall: CMV infection plus the matching HLA type was flagged by public TCR beta signatures.

TCRdb recomputed calls from the reads with MiXCR, one row per CDR3 protein. The table records roughly 500,000 distinct CDR3 sequences, about 10% of them present only once. Study-wide results and limits: Cumulated frequencies of public TCR beta families served to identify carriers of CMV plus the relevant HLA. HLA-C-restricted CMV clonotypes gave the most frequent clonotype in two of eight donors.

Sequenced: PBMCs. The sequence came from a human donor in good health (CMV status not recorded). Some clones in this sample may be carry-over from other donors' samples.

The CDR3 here is CASSSLEGRGSEAFF. As DNA, the CDR3 is TGTGCCAGCAGCTCCTTGGAGGGCAGGGGCTCTGAAGCTTTCTTT. The chain combines TRBV7-6 with TRBJ1-1; tentative D call: TRBD1 (6 bases). V was shortened by 4 bases and J by 6 bases, with 18 bases between the two germline ends. The germline V gene has CDR1 SGHVS and CDR2 FNYEAQ. CDR3 length: 15 amino acids. Combining the CDR3 with reference TRBV7-6 and TRBJ1-1 gives the whole variable domain GAGVSQSPRYKVTKRGQDVALRCDPISGHVSLYWYRQALGQGPEFLTYFNYEAQQDKSGLPNDRFSAERPEGSISTLTIQRTEQRDSAMYRCASSSLEGRGSEAFFGQGTRLTVV.